A selection of T cell receptor beta chains follows, all from one sample in a study of blood T cells in healthy people across ages. From the 5' RACE reads, TCRdb called clonotypes with MiXCR, one entry per CDR3 protein. The repertoire consists of around 780,000 distinct CDR3 sequences, with roughly three fifths occurring once and the leading ten covering roughly 26%. The material sequenced was blood. Receptors were obtained from a man aged 35-49 years in good health. CDR3s include the opening cysteine and the closing phenylalanine or tryptophan. A D gene is named only where the DNA matches it firmly. Where a row states a size, it is once, few, many or the class of an expanded clone; other rows omit it.

size: NA
D: NA
J: TRBJ2-5
V: TRBV9
DNA: TGTGCCAGCAGCGCTTCCCCGGGCGAGACCCAGTACTTC
CDR3: CASSASPGETQYF

size: NA
D: NA
J: TRBJ2-3
V: TRBV3-1
DNA: TGTGCCAGCAGCCAAGTAGCCACCGCGGCGCAGTATTTT
CDR3: CASSQVATAAQYF

size: NA
D: NA
J: TRBJ2-5
V: TRBV30
DNA: TGTGCCTGGAGTGTTGCGGGAGAGACCCAGTACTTC
CDR3: CAWSVAGETQYF

size: NA
D: TRBD2
J: TRBJ2-3
V: TRBV15
DNA: TGTGCCACCAGCAGAGAACGGCTAGCGGGGGGGCTAACAGATACGCAGTATTTT
CDR3: CATSRERLAGGLTDTQYF

size: few
D: NA
J: TRBJ2-7
V: TRBV7-6
DNA: TGTGCCAGCAGCTTAGCGCCCAGGGGAGGGACCTACGAGCAGTACTTC
CDR3: CASSLAPRGGTYEQYF

size: few
D: NA
J: TRBJ2-4
V: TRBV11-2
DNA: TGTGCCAGCAGCTTGAACCGGGAAGGTGGGCAGTACTTC
CDR3: CASSLNREGGQYF

size: few
D: NA
J: TRBJ1-2
V: TRBV14
DNA: TGTGCCAGCAGCCAAGAGTTCGGAGGGAACTATGGCTACACCTTC
CDR3: CASSQEFGGNYGYTF

size: NA
D: TRBD2
J: TRBJ2-3
V: TRBV6-6
DNA: TGTGCCAGCAGGGGGGGGGTCAGCACAGATACGCAGTATTTT
CDR3: CASRGGVSTDTQYF

size: once
D: TRBD2
J: TRBJ2-3
V: TRBV20-1
DNA: TGCAGTGCTATGTATAGCGGGGGGGGCACAGATACGCAGTATTTT
CDR3: CSAMYSGGGTDTQYF

size: few
D: NA
J: TRBJ2-7
V: TRBV7-9
DNA: TGTGCCAGCAGCTTATTCCACATCGTCGGGGGCGAGCAGTACTTC
CDR3: CASSLFHIVGGEQYF

size: NA
D: NA
J: TRBJ1-5
V: TRBV12-3/TRBV12-4
DNA: TGTGCCACCCGGGGGTCCGGAGTTAACAATCAGCCCCAGCATTTT
CDR3: CATRGSGVNNQPQHF

size: NA
D: NA
J: TRBJ2-1
V: TRBV29-1
DNA: TGCAGCACCCGCCTAGGGGGTGGAGAGCAGTTCTTC
CDR3: CSTRLGGGEQFF

size: few
D: NA
J: TRBJ1-2
V: TRBV12-3/TRBV12-4
DNA: TGTGCCAGCACTTCGGATGTCCGGTGGGGCTACACCTTC
CDR3: CASTSDVRWGYTF

size: NA
D: TRBD1
J: TRBJ2-7
V: TRBV28
DNA: TGTGCCAGTAAGACAGGGGTCAGAGAGTACGAGCAGTACTTC
CDR3: CASKTGVREYEQYF

size: few
D: NA
J: TRBJ2-5
V: TRBV11-3
DNA: TGTGCCAGCAGCCCCGGCTCGGGAAGGGATCCGAGGGAGACCCAGTACTTC
CDR3: CASSPGSGRDPRETQYF

size: NA
D: TRBD1
J: TRBJ1-6
V: TRBV6-1
DNA: TGTGCCAGCAGTGAGGGGACAGGTTATTCACCCCTCCACTTT
CDR3: CASSEGTGYSPLHF

size: NA
D: NA
J: TRBJ1-4
V: TRBV6-6
DNA: TGTGCCAGCACGAATCCGGGACCAAATGAAATACTGTTTTTT
CDR3: CASTNPGPNEILFF

size: NA
D: NA
J: TRBJ2-1
V: TRBV6-5
DNA: TGTGCCAGCAGTTACGAGCAGTTTTCCTACAATGAGCAGTTCTTC
CDR3: CASSYEQFSYNEQFF

size: NA
D: NA
J: TRBJ2-7
V: TRBV7-9
DNA: TGTGCCAGCAGCCCCGCGTCGTCGGGTTCCGAGCAGTACTTC
CDR3: CASSPASSGSEQYF

size: few
D: NA
J: TRBJ1-4
V: TRBV13
DNA: TGTGCCAGCAGCTCTTACAGGGAAAAACTGTTTTTT
CDR3: CASSSYREKLFF

size: few
D: NA
J: TRBJ1-5
V: TRBV20-1
DNA: TGCAGTGCTAGAGGTAGGGCCACCGCCTATCAGCCCCAGCATTTT
CDR3: CSARGRATAYQPQHF

size: few
D: TRBD1
J: TRBJ2-4
V: TRBV6-1
DNA: TGTGCCAGCGGCCTGAAACCGGGACAGGCAAAAAACATTCAGTACTTC
CDR3: CASGLKPGQAKNIQYF

size: NA
D: NA
J: TRBJ2-1
V: TRBV9
DNA: TGTGCCAGCGGGCCGGGACAACGCGACAATGAGCAGTTCTTC
CDR3: CASGPGQRDNEQFF

size: NA
D: NA
J: TRBJ2-7
V: TRBV9
DNA: TGTGCCAGCAGGAGGGACCACAACACCTACGAGCAGTACTTC
CDR3: CASRRDHNTYEQYF

size: few
D: NA
J: TRBJ2-3
V: TRBV18
DNA: TGTGCCAGCTCACCAAGGGTCAACAGCCTCACAGATACGCAGTATTTT
CDR3: CASSPRVNSLTDTQYF

size: few
D: NA
J: TRBJ1-2
V: TRBV12-3/TRBV12-4
DNA: TGTGCCAGCAGTTCAAAGGCAGACTCTTACTATGGCTACACCTTC
CDR3: CASSSKADSYYGYTF

size: NA
D: TRBD2
J: TRBJ2-7
V: TRBV9
DNA: TGTGCCAGCAGCGTAGCGGGGGACTACAATGAGCAGTACTTC
CDR3: CASSVAGDYNEQYF

size: NA
D: NA
J: TRBJ2-7
V: TRBV10-3
DNA: TGTGCCATCAGCACCGCGGGGTTCTACGAGCAGTACTTC
CDR3: CAISTAGFYEQYF

size: NA
D: TRBD2
J: TRBJ2-7
V: TRBV20-1
DNA: TGCAGTGCTAGAGATGAGAGTCTAGCGGGCAAGCAGTACTTC
CDR3: CSARDESLAGKQYF

size: NA
D: NA
J: TRBJ1-6
V: TRBV25-1
DNA: TGTGCCAGCAGTAATGTAGGGAATTCACCCCTCCACTTT
CDR3: CASSNVGNSPLHF

size: few
D: NA
J: TRBJ2-2
V: TRBV29-1
DNA: TGCAGCGTGATTCCGGCCCTGATTGGTACCGGGGAGCTGTTTTTT
CDR3: CSVIPALIGTGELFF

size: NA
D: NA
J: TRBJ1-2
V: TRBV20-1
DNA: TGCAGTGCTAGCCCCGCAGGTTTGGGGGTGGCGATCTATGGCTACACCTTC
CDR3: CSASPAGLGVAIYGYTF

size: NA
D: NA
J: TRBJ2-7
V: TRBV28
DNA: TGTGCCAGCATGGGCTTGACAACCTACGAGCAGTACTTC
CDR3: CASMGLTTYEQYF

size: NA
D: NA
J: TRBJ1-5
V: TRBV12-3/TRBV12-4
DNA: TGTGCCAGCATGAGCGCAGGGATATATCAGCCCCAGCATTTT
CDR3: CASMSAGIYQPQHF

size: NA
D: NA
J: TRBJ2-1
V: TRBV7-2
DNA: TGTGCCAGCAGCTTATCTTCGGTCAACCTAAACAATGAGCAGTTCTTC
CDR3: CASSLSSVNLNNEQFF

size: NA
D: NA
J: TRBJ2-4
V: TRBV6-1
DNA: TGTGCCAGCAGTGGAGGAGCGGTTGTCAAAAACATTCAGTACTTC
CDR3: CASSGGAVVKNIQYF

size: NA
D: TRBD2
J: TRBJ2-1
V: TRBV7-2
DNA: TGTGCCAGCAGCTCTCGGACTAGCGGAAACAATGAGCAGTTCTTC
CDR3: CASSSRTSGNNEQFF

size: few
D: TRBD2
J: TRBJ2-1
V: TRBV13
DNA: TGTGCCAGCAGCTTAGAGACTAGCGTACAACAGTTCTTC
CDR3: CASSLETSVQQFF

size: NA
D: TRBD1
J: TRBJ1-2
V: TRBV5-1
DNA: TGCGCCAGCAGCAGCCAGGCAGGGGGCTATGGCTACACCTTC
CDR3: CASSSQAGGYGYTF